What follows is one TCR beta chain and its context. Antigen unknown. The DNA input per sorted-subset replicate PCR was about 220 ng, corresponding to 32,000 or so T cell genomes. Original processing notes: Because ImmunoSEQ provided only junction sequences with no quality scores, the filtering differed. The assay was immunoSEQ multiplex PCR, and TCRdb's table has in-frame clones only and misses some. For V, J and clone size, that table is used; D and trimming come from the DNA. The data contain some 380,000 clones, around 96% of them seen just once; the ten biggest clones take up approximately 0.32%. The data originate from a study of shared clonotypes between healthy human individuals. Whole-study results and caveats: Larger estimated richness was generally recorded for naive subsets relative to memory subsets.

CDR1 and CDR2 (germline): MDHEN, SYDVKM. Between the trimmed V and J ends, which lost 8 bases and 2 bases, there was a span of 10 bases. The CDR3 runs to 12 residues. This chain connects TRBV28 to TRBJ2-7; no firm D call. The TCR sequence derives from a man younger than 45 in good health. Sequenced material: memory CD8+ T cells sorted from blood. Subset here: CD45RO+ cells pooled with CCR7-negative TemRA cells. The CDR3 loop is CASSAPTYEQYF. The DNA of the CDR3 is TGTGCCAGCTCGGCCCCCACCTACGAGCAGTACTTC.